A single sample gave rise to the 32 T cell receptor beta chains below, sequenced in a study of CD8+ T cells in alopecia areata. Treatment of the sample: oral pan-JAK inhibitor, 5-10 mg twice daily. Extracted RNA was reverse transcribed into cDNA, the sequencing template. Sequencing was performed with immunoSEQ multiplex PCR; in TCRdb, only in-frame clones are kept and a portion is missing. The table shows 150,000 or so clones, with 70% to 90% occurring only once. Sequencing used CD8+ T cells sorted from blood, obtained at week 4, from a patient treated with tofacitinib. The receptors derive from a human donor with alopecia areata.

The chain uses TRBV7-9 and TRBJ2-5; D not resolved. Germline CDR1 and CDR2: SEHNR and FQNEAQ (reference sequence). The V end lost 5 bases, the J end lost 0 bases, and 16 bases lay between the germline ends. There are 16 residues in the CDR3. The CDR3 region is CASSPRKVSDQETQYF. The CDR3 DNA is TGTGCCAGCAGCCCCCGGAAGGTGTCGGACCAAGAGACCCAGTACTTC.

The rearrangement links TRBV27 to TRBJ1-5; D gene uncertain. V lost 3 bases, J lost 7 bases, and 10 bases lay in between. This CDR3 spans 13 amino acids. In germline, CDR1 is MNHEY, CDR2 SMNVEV (reference sequence). The CDR3, as DNA: TGTGCCAGCAGTTTTGGATCTGACCAGCCCCAGCATTTT. It encodes CASSFGSDQPQHF.

V usage is TRBV13 and J usage is TRBJ1-2; D remains unclear. Germline V lookup: CDR1 PRHDT, CDR2 FYEKMQ (reference sequence). The CDR3 length is 14 residues. V was pared by 0 bases and J by 7 bases, with 12 bases between. Here the CDR3 DNA reads TGTGCCAGCAGCTTAGGCCAGATACCAGGTGGCTACACCTTC. Protein: CASSLGQIPGGYTF.

This clone was detected a few times. This chain connects TRBV7-6 to TRBJ2-1; D ambiguous. The CDR3 spans 14 residues. Per the germline V gene, CDR1 is SGHVS and CDR2 is FNYEAQ. V lost 5 bases and J 2 bases, leaving 10 bases between the germline ends. This chain's CDR3 is CASSPLGTYNEQFF. CDR3 sequence (DNA): TGTGCCAGCAGCCCGCTGGGAACCTACAATGAGCAGTTCTTC.

A word on this clone: A read error may produce the germline difference seen at one junction end. This rearrangement joins TRBV2 to TRBJ2-3; tentative D call: TRBD1 (5 bases). Germline V lookup: CDR1 SNHLY, CDR2 FYNNEI. The CDR3 is made up of 13 amino acids. The CDR3, as DNA: TGTGCCAGCAGGGAAGGGGGCACAGATACGCAGTATTTT. It encodes CASREGGTDTQYF.

This clone was observed once. The chain uses TRBV7-8 and TRBJ2-7; D might be TRBD1 (6 bases). V lost 5 bases to trimming and J lost 3 bases, with 14 bases between them. The CDR3 has 14 amino acids. Germline assignment: CDR1 SGHVS and CDR2 FQNEAQ. The CDR3 protein is CASSPRDIFYEQYF. As DNA, the CDR3 is TGTGCCAGCAGCCCCCGGGACATCTTCTACGAGCAGTACTTC.

The genes are TRBV7-2 and TRBJ2-3; TRBD2 matches 9 bases. CDR1 is SGHTA, CDR2 FQGNSA, per germline. The ends lost 2 bases at V and 1 base at J; junction bases unmatched: 7. The CDR3 sequence is 17 residues long. As DNA, the CDR3 is TGTGCCAGCAGCTTACCCCCTAGCGGGGATGGCACAGATACGCAGTATTTT. Amino acids: CASSLPPSGDGTDTQYF.

The V gene is TRBV9, the J gene TRBJ2-7; D is uncertain. The CDR3 extends over 12 amino acids. V was shortened by 0 bases and J by 7 bases, with 8 bases between the two germline ends. Germline assignment: CDR1 SGDLS and CDR2 YYNGEE. CDR3 bases: TGTGCCAGCAGCGTAGGAGCCTCGGAGCAGTACTTC. Protein sequence: CASSVGASEQYF.

The rearrangement uses TRBV5-1 and TRBJ2-7, with 8 positions matching TRBD1. The CDR3 has 18 amino acids. Per germline, CDR1 SGHRS and CDR2 YFSETQ. V shed 4 bases, J shed 1 base, and the junction held 16 bases outside the gene matches. The CDR3 bases are TGCGCCAGCAGCCCCCCTAGGACCGGGACAGGAGGATCCTACGAGCAGTACTTC. This translates into CASSPPRTGTGGSYEQYF.

CDR3 DNA sequence: TGTGCCAGCAGTCCCAGTCGCGTGGCTGAAGCTTTCTTT. It yields the protein CASSPSRVAEAFF. The gene calls are TRBV27 and TRBJ1-1; no clear D. The CDR3 sequence is 13 residues long. V gave up 5 bases and J gave up 6 bases, with 13 bases separating them. The V gene's germline CDR1 is MNHEY and CDR2 SMNVEV (reference sequence).

The chain combines TRBV4-1 with TRBJ2-2; D not resolved. Germline CDR1 MGHRA, CDR2 YSYEKL. V lost 3 bases and J 0 bases, leaving 11 bases between the germline ends. The CDR3 spans 16 residues. This CDR3 reads CASSQEWPTNTGELFF. CDR3 nucleotide sequence: TGCGCCAGCAGCCAGGAGTGGCCGACGAACACCGGGGAGCTGTTTTTT.

The V call is TRBV5-1, the J call TRBJ2-3; 10 positions agree with TRBD2. Germline V CDR1 and CDR2: SGHRS, YFSETQ. The trim removed 1 base at V and 0 bases at J, leaving 5 bases unmatched. The length of the CDR3 is 17 residues. For the CDR3, the DNA is TGCGCCAGCAGCTTGTCTAGCGGGGGCCCTAGCACAGATACGCAGTATTTT. It encodes CASSLSSGGPSTDTQYF.

CDR3 sequence reads: CASSQEVPSYNEQFF. The CDR3 nucleotides are TGTGCCAGCAGCCAAGAAGTTCCCTCCTACAATGAGCAGTTCTTC. V and J are TRBV14 and TRBJ2-1; D gene ambiguous. The germline gives CDR1 SGHDN, CDR2 FVKESK. V was shortened by 0 bases and J by 0 bases, with 6 bases between the two germline ends. The CDR3 contains 15 residues.

V gene TRBV27 combines with J gene TRBJ2-1, with 9 positions matching TRBD2. This CDR3 has 15 amino acids. V was clipped by 10 bases and J by 4 bases; unmatched bases: 11. CDR1 MNHEY and CDR2 SMNVEV come from the germline V gene (reference sequence). The CDR3 sequence: CATSGASGKYNEQFF. DNA of the CDR3: TGTGCCACCAGCGGGGCTAGCGGGAAGTACAATGAGCAGTTCTTC.

The gene calls are TRBV29-1 and TRBJ2-7, with a weak D call TRBD2 (6 bases). Germline CDR1 is SQVTM and CDR2 is ANQGSEA. The CDR3 covers 13 residues. V was clipped by 4 bases and J by 3 bases, with 13 bases between them. The CDR3 nucleotides read TGCAGCGTTGTGGTCGCGGGATACTACGAGCAGTACTTC. It yields the protein CSVVVAGYYEQYF.

This chain joins TRBV14 and TRBJ1-1; D gene unclear. This CDR3 has 11 residues. Looked up from germline, CDR1 is SGHDN and CDR2 is FVKESK. Trimming removed 3 bases at V and 9 bases at J, with 8 bases between. The CDR3 loop reads CASSQNSKAFF. For the CDR3, the DNA is TGTGCCAGCAGCCAGAATTCCAAAGCTTTCTTT.

The chain employs TRBV5-1 and TRBJ2-7; the D is unclear. This CDR3 region has 14 residues. Trimming took off 2 bases at V and 1 base at J, with 10 bases between the two ends. The germline V gene encodes CDR1 SGHRS and CDR2 YFSETQ. Here the CDR3 reads CASSFSAGSYEQYF. CDR3 sequence (DNA): TGCGCCAGCAGCTTTTCGGCTGGTTCCTACGAGCAGTACTTC.

This clone was picked up one time. V is TRBV25-1 and J is TRBJ1-1; possible D gene TRBD1, 5 bases. Trimming shortened V by 6 bases and J by 4 bases, and 12 bases separated the two germline ends. CDR3 length: 13 residues. CDR1 and CDR2 from the germline V gene are MGHDK and SYGVNS. The CDR3 DNA follows: TGTGCCAGCAGACCTTTCGGGGGCACTGAAGCTTTCTTT. It codes for CASRPFGGTEAFF.

The chain combines TRBV2 with TRBJ1-1; D is undetermined. Germline V gene data show CDR1 as SNHLY and CDR2 as FYNNEI. V was cut by 11 bases and J by 0 bases, with 16 bases left in between. CDR3 size: 14 residues. CDR3 region: CALRADTMNTEAFF. CDR3 DNA: TGTGCCTTGCGGGCGGATACCATGAACACTGAAGCTTTCTTT. The full variable domain, its missing parts supplied by reference TRBV2 and TRBJ1-1, is EPEVTQTPSHQVTQMGQEVILRCVPISNHLYFYWYRQILGQKVEFLVSFYNNEISEKSEIFDDQFSVERPDGSNFTLKIRSTKLEDSAMYFCALRADTMNTEAFFGQGTRLTVV.

The chain links TRBV9 to TRBJ2-7; TRBD2 matches 8 bases. This CDR3 region has 14 residues. CDR1 is SGDLS and CDR2 is YYNGEE in the germline V gene. With 3 bases clipped from V and 4 bases from J, the junction kept 6 bases outside the gene matches. The CDR3 is CASSDGTSLYEQYF. In nucleotides, the CDR3 is TGTGCCAGCAGCGACGGGACTAGTTTATACGAGCAGTACTTC. Full variable domain (outside the CDR3, taken from reference TRBV9 and TRBJ2-7): DSGVTQTPKHLITATGQRVTLRCSPRSGDLSVYWYQQSLDQGLQFLIQYYNGEERAKGNILERFSAQQFPDLHSELNLSSLELGDSALYFCASSDGTSLYEQYFGPGTRLTVT.

J is TRBJ2-6 and V is TRBV29-1, with 7 nucleotides matching TRBD2. The CDR3 extends over 15 amino acids. Germline CDR1 is SQVTM and CDR2 is ANQGSEA. Trimming cost V 0 bases and J 4 bases; bases outside gene matches: 3. For the CDR3, the DNA is TGCAGCGTTGAAGATCGGGGGGACGGGGCCAACGTCCTGACTTTC. Translation: CSVEDRGDGANVLTF.

CDR3 sequence (DNA): TGCAGCGTACAACTTCCGGGACAGGGGAATTACGAGCAGTACTTC. This sequence encodes CSVQLPGQGNYEQYF. The V gene is TRBV29-1, the J gene TRBJ2-7, with 10 bases fitting TRBD1. Germline V lookup: CDR1 SQVTM, CDR2 ANQGSEA. The V segment lost 6 bases and the J segment 4 bases; nucleotides outside the gene matches: 12. The CDR3 runs 15 residues.

The rearrangement joins TRBV2 to TRBJ2-7, with 8 bases matching TRBD1. Germline assignment: CDR1 SNHLY and CDR2 FYNNEI. The CDR3 runs 14 residues. Trimming cost V 7 bases and J 2 bases; bases outside gene matches: 7. DNA for the CDR3: TGTGCCAGCATTAACCGGGACAGGCCCTACGAGCAGTACTTC. Its protein is CASINRDRPYEQYF.

In this sample, this clone turned up a few times. This chain connects TRBV5-1 to TRBJ1-2, with 7 positions matching TRBD1. Losses at the gene ends were 0 bases for V and 2 bases for J; bases not matched to a gene: 4. CDR3 length equals 15 residues. Germline V gives CDR1 SGHRS, CDR2 YFSETQ. CDR3 in amino acids: CASSLVGQENYGYTF. CDR3 in DNA: TGCGCCAGCAGCTTGGTCGGACAGGAGAACTATGGCTACACCTTC.

This chain links TRBV5-1 with TRBJ1-1; D not resolved. This CDR3 region has 17 residues. CDR1 is SGHRS and CDR2 is YFSETQ in the germline V gene. V was shortened by 4 bases and J by 1 base, with 20 bases between the two germline ends. This chain's CDR3 is CASSGFGSGLTNTEAFF. CDR3 sequence (DNA): TGCGCCAGCAGCGGGTTTGGCTCTGGACTGACGAACACTGAAGCTTTCTTT.

The chain employs TRBV4-1 and TRBJ2-2, with 7 nucleotides matching TRBD2. Trimming removed 4 bases from V and 3 bases from J; junction bases left unmatched: 5. This CDR3 has 15 residues. CDR1 and CDR2 (germline): MGHRA, YSYEKL. Here the CDR3 reads CASSLWEGDTGELFF. CDR3 DNA sequence: TGCGCCAGCAGCCTATGGGAGGGAGACACCGGGGAGCTGTTTTTT.

V usage is TRBV6-1 and J usage is TRBJ2-1; TRBD1 aligns across 8 bases. Trimming at V came to 10 bases and at J to 7 bases, leaving 15 bases not matched to a gene. Germline CDR1 reads MNHNS; CDR2 reads SASEGT. The CDR3 is 15 amino acids. The CDR3 nucleotides read TGTGCCACAAAACAGGGGGTAAACCCCGAGAATGAGCAGTTCTTC. Its translation: CATKQGVNPENEQFF.

The chain combines TRBV6-1 with TRBJ2-3; TRBD2 matches at 12 bases. V lost 6 bases, J lost 6 bases, and 7 bases stayed unmatched. This CDR3 is 15 amino acids long. Looked up from germline, CDR1 is MNHNS and CDR2 is SASEGT. The chain's CDR3 is CASSELAGGLDTQYF. For the CDR3, the DNA is TGTGCCAGCAGCGAACTAGCGGGGGGATTGGATACGCAGTATTTT.

This rearrangement joins TRBV7-9 to TRBJ2-5, with D hard to call. Trimming took 3 bases from V and 5 from J, leaving 10 bases between them. The CDR3 is 13 amino acids. Looked up from germline, CDR1 is SEHNR and CDR2 is FQNEAQ (reference sequence). CDR3 DNA sequence: TGTGCCAGCAGCTTGAGCTCTCGGGAGACCCAGTACTTC. It yields the protein CASSLSSRETQYF. The full variable domain, its missing parts supplied by reference TRBV7-9 and TRBJ2-5, is DTGVSQNPRHKITKRGQNVTFRCDPISEHNRLYWYRQTLGQGPEFLTYFQNEAQLEKSRLLSDRFSAERPKGSFSTLEIQRTEQGDSAMYLCASSLSSRETQYFGPGTRLLVL.

With regard to this clone: One end of the junction does not line up with germline, which may come from a read error. V usage is TRBV30 and J usage is TRBJ1-2, with TRBD1 identical over 7 bases. CDR3 length: 15 amino acids. The V gene's germline CDR1 is GTSNPN and CDR2 SVGIG (reference sequence). The CDR3 region is CALTGRQGPNYGYTF. CDR3 nucleotide sequence: TGTGCCTTGACAGGCCGACAGGGCCCTAATTATGGCTACACCTTC.

The CDR3 DNA follows: TGTGCCAGCAGCGTAGGCGGACGCAGTGAGCAGTTCTTC. Its translation: CASSVGGRSEQFF. The V and J genes are TRBV9 and TRBJ2-1; D is ambiguous. V was cut by 0 bases and J by 9 bases, with 10 bases left in between. CDR1 and CDR2 from the germline V gene are SGDLS and YYNGEE. The CDR3 has 13 residues.

The genes are TRBV7-3 and TRBJ2-3; maybe TRBD2 (6 bases). In germline, CDR1 is SGHTA, CDR2 FQGTGA. V was pared by 4 bases and J by 5 bases, with 10 bases between. The CDR3 length is 13 residues. CDR3 residues: CASSSVGGDTQYF. CDR3 coding DNA: TGTGCCAGCAGCTCAGTGGGAGGAGATACGCAGTATTTT. The variable domain in full, with the rest retrieved from reference TRBV7-3 and TRBJ2-3, is GAGVSQTPSNKVTEKGKYVELRCDPISGHTALYWYRQSLGQGPEFLIYFQGTGAADDSGLPNDRFFAVRPEGSVSTLKIQRTERGDSAVYLCASSSVGGDTQYFGPGTRLTVL.